These 27 T cell receptor beta chains were sequenced from one sample in a study of blood T cell repertoires in COVID-19. The repertoire was sequenced with immunoSEQ multiplex PCR; TCRdb's copy has only in-frame clones and lacks some. The table records approximately 300,000 clones, 80% to 95% of them present only once. Sequenced material: PBMCs or T cells enriched from blood (not recorded which). The origin of the receptors is a woman in her twenties or thirties who had recovered from COVID-19.

The chain combines TRBV18 with TRBJ2-7; D call uncertain. The last part of the DNA fits TRBJ2-1 better; the J call may be wrong. This CDR3 comprises 15 residues. From germline, CDR1 is KGHSH and CDR2 LQKENI. Written as DNA, the CDR3 is TGTGCCAGCTCACCTCTGGACGCAGACTACAATGAGCAGTTCTTC. Protein product: CASSPLDADYNEQFF.

The rearrangement joins TRBV4-3 to TRBJ1-2; 7 bases fit TRBD1. The CDR3 contains 17 residues. Germline V gene data show CDR1 as LGHNA and CDR2 as YSLEER. V shed 3 bases, J shed 4 bases, and the junction held 14 bases outside the gene matches. The CDR3 bases are TGCGCCAGCAGCCAGCGTGTCCGGGACAGCGTTATCTATGGCTACACCTTC. Protein sequence: CASSQRVRDSVIYGYTF.

The chain links TRBV24-1 to TRBJ2-1; 8 positions match TRBD1. V lost 3 bases, J lost 9 bases, and 9 bases stayed unmatched. CDR1 is KGHDR, CDR2 SFDVKD, per germline. The CDR3 extends over 15 amino acids. In nucleotides, the CDR3 is TGTGCCACCAGTGATGCCAGACAGGGGTCGGGTGAGCAGTTCTTC. It translates to CATSDARQGSGEQFF.

The V gene is TRBV6-5, the J gene TRBJ1-3; a weak D match, TRBD1 (6 bases). Germline V gene sequence: CDR1 MNHEY, CDR2 SVGAGI. The ends were cut back, 6 bases at V and 1 base at J, with 13 bases in the middle. CDR3 length: 15 amino acids. The CDR3, as DNA: TGTGCCAGCAGGTCCCCAGGGGTATCTGGAAACACCATATATTTT. It encodes CASRSPGVSGNTIYF.

The V gene is TRBV7-2, the J gene TRBJ1-5, with D unclear. Trimming took 1 base from V and 1 from J, leaving 8 bases between them. The germline gives CDR1 SGHTA, CDR2 FQGNSA. CDR3 length equals 15 residues. The CDR3 is CASSLGSGSNQPQHF. CDR3 bases: TGTGCCAGCAGCTTAGGTTCGGGGAGCAATCAGCCCCAGCATTTT. The full variable domain, in which reference TRBV7-2 and TRBJ1-5 provide the parts outside the CDR3, is GAGVSQSPSNKVTEKGKDVELRCDPISGHTALYWYRQSLGQGLEFLIYFQGNSAPDKSGLPSDRFSAERTGGSVSTLTIQRTQQEDSAVYLCASSLGSGSNQPQHFGDGTRLSIL.

The chain carries TRBV14 and TRBJ2-1; D is ambiguous. The V end lost 0 bases, the J end lost 3 bases, and 6 bases lay between the germline ends. Germline values: CDR1 SGHDN, CDR2 FVKESK. CDR3 size: 14 residues. CDR3 residues: CASSQDFVYNEQFF. CDR3 coding DNA: TGTGCCAGCAGCCAAGACTTCGTCTACAATGAGCAGTTCTTC.

The chain is built from TRBV11-2 and TRBJ1-1; the D gene is possibly TRBD1 (5 bases). The CDR3 length is 15 residues. V gave up 1 base and J gave up 7 bases, with 16 bases separating them. The germline V gene encodes CDR1 SGHAT and CDR2 FQNNGV. The CDR3 DNA reads as TGTGCCAGCAGCTTAGTGGGTGTCGGTGACAGTGAAGCTTTCTTT. Its translation: CASSLVGVGDSEAFF.

The CDR3 loop reads CASSGRDRGFSGANVLTF. The CDR3 DNA follows: TGCGCCAGCAGCGGCAGGGACAGGGGGTTCTCTGGGGCCAACGTCCTGACTTTC. The chain uses TRBV5-1 and TRBJ2-6; 11 nucleotides agree with TRBD1. V gave up 4 bases and J gave up 0 bases; unmatched junction bases: 6. Per germline, CDR1 SGHRS and CDR2 YFSETQ. This CDR3 is 18 amino acids long.

V gene TRBV5-4 combines with J gene TRBJ1-3; no definite D call. The germline V gene has CDR1 SGHNT and CDR2 YYREEE (reference sequence). This CDR3 comprises 15 residues. V was shortened by 0 bases and J by 0 bases, with 7 bases between the two germline ends. CDR3 amino acids: CASSLDRYSGNTIYF. For the CDR3, the DNA is TGTGCCAGCAGCTTGGACAGATACTCTGGAAACACCATATATTTT. The variable domain in full, completed from reference TRBV5-4 and TRBJ1-3, reads ETGVTQSPTHLIKTRGQQVTLRCSSQSGHNTVSWYQQALGQGPQFIFQYYREEENGRGNFPPRFSGLQFPNYSSELNVNALELDDSALYLCASSLDRYSGNTIYFGEGSWLTVV.

This chain links TRBV19 with TRBJ2-7; D is uncertain. The V and J ends lost 3 bases and 6 bases respectively, with 12 bases between them. Germline V CDR1 and CDR2: LNHDA, SQIVND (reference sequence). This CDR3 has 13 amino acids. DNA for the CDR3: TGTGCCAGTAGTATGGCTTTTGGTCTCGAGCAGTACTTC. Translated: CASSMAFGLEQYF. Drawing the rest from reference TRBV19 and TRBJ2-7, the complete variable domain is DGGITQSPKYLFRKEGQNVTLSCEQNLNHDAMYWYRQDPGQGLRLIYYSQIVNDFQKGDIAEGYSVSREKKESFPLTVTSAQKNPTAFYLCASSMAFGLEQYFGPGTRLTVT.

The chain couples TRBV5-1 to TRBJ1-6, with TRBD1 matching 9 bases. The V segment lost 1 base and the J segment 5 bases; nucleotides outside the gene matches: 4. The CDR3 has 16 residues. Germline CDR1 and CDR2: SGHRS and YFSETQ. CDR3 in amino acids: CASSLTGQGNNSPLHF. The CDR3 DNA follows: TGCGCCAGCAGCTTGACGGGACAGGGCAATAATTCACCCCTCCACTTT.

The chain combines TRBV21-1 with TRBJ2-3; the table's D call, TRBD1, has no DNA check behind it. TRBV21-1 is noted as a pseudogene. This CDR3 region has 16 residues. The chain's CDR3 is CASIRRGFSLTDTQYF. The CDR3 region has the DNA TGTGCCAGCATACGAAGGGGGTTTTCTCTCACAGATACGCAGTATTTT.

The chain has TRBV5-6 and TRBJ2-6; D unresolved. CDR3 size: 14 residues. The germline V gene encodes CDR1 SGHDT and CDR2 YYEEEE. V was clipped by 2 bases and J by 0 bases, with 3 bases between them. The CDR3 loop reads CASSFSSGANVLTF. The CDR3 coding sequence is TGTGCCAGCAGCTTCTCCTCTGGGGCCAACGTCCTGACTTTC.

CDR3 nucleotides: TGCGCCAGCAGCCTGGGACTAGCGGGAGGGCCGGGGTACGAGCAGTACTTC. It encodes CASSLGLAGGPGYEQYF. The chain couples TRBV5-1 to TRBJ2-7, with 16 bases lining up with TRBD2. Losses at the gene ends were 4 bases for V and 4 bases for J; bases not matched to a gene: 8. Germline V gene sequence: CDR1 SGHRS, CDR2 YFSETQ. The CDR3 has 17 amino acids.

The chain has TRBV9 and TRBJ2-5, with D tentatively TRBD1 (5 bases). V lost 4 bases, J lost 5 bases, and 15 bases lay in between. The V gene's germline CDR1 is SGDLS and CDR2 YYNGEE. The CDR3 runs to 14 residues. For the CDR3, the DNA is TGTGCCAGCAGCCCCGCGTCAGGGTTGGAGACCCAGTACTTC. It codes for CASSPASGLETQYF.

The CDR3 is CASSPKLSSTDTQYF. For the CDR3, the DNA is TGTGCCAGCTCACCTAAGCTATCTAGCACAGATACGCAGTATTTT. V usage is TRBV18 and J usage is TRBJ2-3; no clear D. Germline V gene lookup returns CDR1 KGHSH and CDR2 LQKENI. The V end lost 3 bases, the J end lost 0 bases, and 10 bases lay between the germline ends. The CDR3 spans 15 residues.

The chain couples TRBV6-1 to TRBJ2-1; 11 nucleotides align to TRBD2. Germline V gene data show CDR1 as MNHNS and CDR2 as SASEGT. Germline trimming cut 2 bases from V and 7 bases from J; bases unmatched to any gene: 10. The CDR3 contains 17 residues. CDR3 sequence (DNA): TGTGCCAGCAGTGAATCTACCGGGACTAGCGGATTTAATGAGCAGTTCTTC. Its protein product is CASSESTGTSGFNEQFF.

The rearrangement links TRBV6-6 to TRBJ1-5; a weak D match, TRBD1 (6 bases). Germline CDR1 MNHNY, CDR2 SVGAGI (reference sequence). This CDR3 region has 14 residues. Between the trimmed V and J ends, which lost 6 bases and 7 bases, there was a span of 16 bases. CDR3 DNA sequence: TGTGCCAGCAGACCCCCCTCAGGGGAGCAGCCCCAGCATTTT. Translation: CASRPPSGEQPQHF.

The chain joins TRBV5-1 to TRBJ2-2; TRBD2 matches at 7 bases. The CDR3 contains 14 residues. Germline V lookup: CDR1 SGHRS, CDR2 YFSETQ. Trimming at V came to 6 bases and at J to 6 bases, leaving 8 bases not matched to a gene. The CDR3 protein is CASTPGGRPGELFF. DNA for the CDR3: TGCGCCAGCACCCCGGGAGGACGCCCCGGGGAGCTGTTTTTT. Full variable domain (outside the CDR3, taken from reference TRBV5-1 and TRBJ2-2): KAGVTQTPRYLIKTRGQQVTLSCSPISGHRSVSWYQQTPGQGLQFLFEYFSETQRNKGNFPGRFSGRQFSNSRSEMNVSTLELGDSALYLCASTPGGRPGELFFGEGSRLTVL.

This clone appeared a single time. J is TRBJ1-2 and V is TRBV2; 8 bases are a match to TRBD1. V gave up 5 bases and J gave up 7 bases; unmatched junction bases: 12. The CDR3 spans 15 residues. The V gene's germline CDR1 is SNHLY and CDR2 FYNNEI. This CDR3 reads CASSSQGQGLLGYTF. As DNA, the CDR3 is TGTGCCAGCAGTTCGCAAGGACAGGGCCTTCTTGGCTACACCTTC.

This clone came up once. The V call is TRBV7-2, the J call TRBJ2-1; TRBD2 agrees at 10 bases. The V and J ends lost 5 bases and 4 bases, in that order; junction bases with no gene match: 8. The CDR3 runs to 16 residues. CDR1 and CDR2 (germline): SGHTA, FQGNSA. DNA for the CDR3: TGTGCCAGCAGCACGGGGGGGACTAGCGTATACAATGAGCAGTTCTTC. Translating gives CASSTGGTSVYNEQFF.

A note on this clone: This likely reflects a read error, since a far larger clone is one base away. At the DNA level, this CDR3 is encoded by other sequences in the same sample as well. V usage is TRBV28 and J usage is TRBJ2-7, with D unclear. V lost 6 bases, J lost 3 bases, and 6 bases lay in between. The CDR3 is 11 amino acids. Germline V gene sequence: CDR1 MDHEN, CDR2 SYDVKM. The CDR3 is CASSLRYEQYF. CDR3 DNA: TGTGCCAGCAGCCTACGCTACGAGCAGTACTTC.

CDR3 region: CASSFRAGGELFF. The CDR3 DNA follows: TGTGCCAGCAGTTTCCGAGCTGGCGGGGAGCTGTTTTTT. The chain has TRBV28 and TRBJ2-2; D is ambiguous. The CDR3 runs 13 residues. Trimming removed 3 bases at V and 7 bases at J, with 9 bases between. Germline CDR1 MDHEN, CDR2 SYDVKM.

The V gene is TRBV4-3, the J gene TRBJ1-3; possibly TRBD1 for D (6 bases). Germline loops: CDR1 LGHNA, CDR2 YSLEER. V was shortened by 0 bases and J by 4 bases, with 16 bases between the two germline ends. The CDR3 covers 17 residues. The CDR3 loop is CASSQEPQQGWGNTIYF. The CDR3 DNA follows: TGCGCCAGCAGCCAAGAACCCCAACAGGGCTGGGGAAACACCATATATTTT.

CDR3 nucleotides: TGTGCCAGCAGCGTAGCTACGCTTGGGACAGGTGAGCAGTACTTC. Translating gives CASSVATLGTGEQYF. The chain uses TRBV9 and TRBJ2-7; 8 bases are a match to TRBD1. With 0 bases clipped from V and 7 bases from J, the junction kept 9 bases outside the gene matches. The CDR3 is made up of 15 amino acids. Germline CDR1 reads SGDLS; CDR2 reads YYNGEE.

V usage is TRBV30 and J usage is TRBJ2-7; 11 nucleotides match TRBD2. CDR3 length: 16 residues. Germline V gene data show CDR1 as GTSNPN and CDR2 as SVGIG (reference sequence). The J segment lost 0 bases and the V segment lost 5 bases, leaving 9 bases of the junction unmatched. The CDR3 reads CAWGGLAGGSSYEQYF. In DNA form, the CDR3 reads TGTGCCTGGGGAGGGCTAGCGGGGGGCTCCTCCTACGAGCAGTACTTC.

This sequence joins TRBV11-2 and TRBJ2-7; D is uncertain. The germline CDR1 and CDR2 sequences are SGHAT and FQNNGV. The V and J ends lost 5 bases and 0 bases respectively, with 14 bases between them. This CDR3 spans 15 amino acids. CDR3 nucleotides: TGTGCCAGCAGCCAAAAAATAGACAACTCCTACGAGCAGTACTTC. As protein: CASSQKIDNSYEQYF.